Below are 27 T cell receptor beta chains sequenced from a single sample in a study of beta chain features in type 1 diabetes. What these receptors recognize is not known. Overall study findings and caveats: Type 1 diabetes patients had moderately but significantly shorter TCRB CDR3s in all four CD4+ subsets.

Expressed TCRB transcripts were sequenced after all isolated RNA was converted to cDNA. Profiling relied on immunoSEQ multiplex PCR, and the TCRdb table lists in-frame clones only, not all of them. The profile covers hundreds of thousands of clones, with about 14% appearing a single time and approximately 0.039% taken by the ten largest. Sequencing input: naive CD4+ T cells from blood. Receptor source: a young man with type 1 diabetes.

In this sample, this clone turned up a few times. The chain couples TRBV10-3 to TRBJ2-7; D is perhaps TRBD1 (7 bases). The CDR3 has 13 amino acids. V was shortened by 7 bases and J by 3 bases, with 13 bases between the two germline ends. Germline V gene lookup returns CDR1 ENHRY and CDR2 SYGVKD. The CDR3 DNA sequence: TGTGCCATCATGGTCCAGGGGGGCTACGAGCAGTACTTC. It encodes CAIMVQGGYEQYF.

The chain is built from TRBV7-9 and TRBJ1-5, with 8 bases aligning to TRBD1. J gave up 1 base and V 5 bases, and 10 bases lay outside the gene matches. The CDR3 length is 17 residues. Per the germline V gene, CDR1 is SEHNR and CDR2 is FQNEAQ (reference sequence). The CDR3 loop is CASSHGTGLKSNQPQHF. The CDR3 nucleotides read TGTGCCAGCAGCCACGGGACAGGTCTAAAGAGCAATCAGCCCCAGCATTTT.

In this sample, this clone turned up a few times. The J gene is TRBJ2-6, the V gene TRBV6-1; D is perhaps TRBD1 or TRBD2 (5 bases each). Trimming took off 4 bases at V and 0 bases at J, with 7 bases between the two ends. There are 15 residues in the CDR3. In germline, CDR1 is MNHNS, CDR2 SASEGT. The CDR3, as DNA: TGTGCCAGCAGTGGGGGGAGCTCTGGGGCCAACGTCCTGACTTTC. As protein: CASSGGSSGANVLTF.

This clone was recorded a few times. The chain joins TRBV15 to TRBJ2-7; TRBD1 or TRBD2 may be the D gene (5 bases each). Germline lookup yields CDR1 LNHNV and CDR2 YYDKDF (reference sequence). The CDR3 contains 15 residues. The germline V and J ends were trimmed by 1 base and 3 bases, with 13 bases remaining between them. The CDR3 sequence: CATSRAGAGLYEQYF. The CDR3 DNA is TGTGCCACCAGCAGAGCTGGGGCGGGCCTCTACGAGCAGTACTTC.

This clone was seen a handful of times. The chain joins TRBV9 to TRBJ2-2; the D gene is possibly TRBD1 (6 bases). V lost 4 bases, J lost 6 bases, and 13 bases lay in between. Per germline, CDR1 SGDLS and CDR2 YYNGEE. The CDR3 runs to 14 residues. The CDR3 bases are TGTGCCAGCAGCCCAACAGGGATGGCCGGGGAGCTGTTTTTT. Translating gives CASSPTGMAGELFF.

This clone was detected only a few times. The chain is built from TRBV5-6 and TRBJ1-5; tentative D call: TRBD1 (6 bases). Trimming pared 4 bases from V and 11 bases from J, leaving 16 bases between. CDR1 and CDR2 (germline): SGHDT, YYEEEE. This CDR3 has 13 amino acids. CDR3 residues: CASSRDTGEAQHF. The CDR3, as DNA: TGTGCCAGCAGCAGGGACACGGGTGAGGCCCAGCATTTT.

This clone was observed a few times. The gene calls are TRBV15 and TRBJ1-5; D gene uncertain. In germline, CDR1 is LNHNV, CDR2 YYDKDF (reference sequence). V shed 7 bases and J shed 2 bases, with 15 bases lying between them. The CDR3 covers 15 residues. The CDR3 is CATTTGPLGNQPQHF. DNA for the CDR3: TGTGCCACCACGACCGGACCTCTGGGCAATCAGCCCCAGCATTTT. Based on the CDR3 plus reference TRBV15 and TRBJ1-5, the full variable domain is DAMVIQNPRYQVTQFGKPVTLSCSQTLNHNVMYWYQQKSSQAPKLLFHYYDKDFNNEADTPDNFQSRRPNTSFCFLDIRSPGLGDTAMYLCATTTGPLGNQPQHFGDGTRLSIL.

V usage is TRBV15 and J usage is TRBJ2-2; D not certain. Germline CDR1 is LNHNV and CDR2 is YYDKDF (reference sequence). CDR3 length equals 14 residues. V was shortened by 0 bases and J by 1 base, with 3 bases between the two germline ends. The DNA of the CDR3 is TGTGCCACCAGCAGAGATTTGAACACCGGGGAGCTGTTTTTT. This gives the protein CATSRDLNTGELFF.

This clone was picked up a small number of times. The genes are TRBV6-5 and TRBJ1-6, with 9 positions matching TRBD1. Trimming removed 4 bases from V and 9 bases from J; junction bases left unmatched: 4. CDR3 length equals 14 residues. Per the germline V gene, CDR1 is MNHEY and CDR2 is SVGAGI. The CDR3 DNA follows: TGTGCCAGCAGTTCGTCGGGACAGGGTTCACCCCTCCACTTT. The encoded protein is CASSSSGQGSPLHF.

V and J are TRBV6-5 and TRBJ2-7; D possibly corresponds to TRBD1 (5 bases). Germline V gene data show CDR1 as MNHEY and CDR2 as SVGAGI. V was trimmed by 6 bases and J by 3 bases, leaving 18 bases between them. The CDR3 covers 15 residues. Here the CDR3 DNA reads TGTGCCAGCAGGACAAACGGACATTCCATCTACGAGCAGTACTTC. Translating it yields CASRTNGHSIYEQYF.

This chain connects TRBV11-2 to TRBJ2-1, with TRBD2 identical over 11 bases. The V and J ends lost 4 bases and 4 bases, in that order; junction bases with no gene match: 6. The CDR3 runs 16 residues. Germline V gene lookup returns CDR1 SGHAT and CDR2 FQNNGV. In nucleotides, the CDR3 is TGTGCCAGCAGCTCCTCGAGACTAGCGGGGTACAATGAGCAGTTCTTC. Translating gives CASSSSRLAGYNEQFF.

This clone was counted between two and nine times. In nucleotides, the CDR3 is TGTGCCAGCAGTGAAGAGGCAATATCCTCTGGGGCCAACGTCCTGACTTTC. Protein product: CASSEEAISSGANVLTF. This rearrangement joins TRBV2 to TRBJ2-6; D remains unclear. The CDR3 has 17 residues. CDR1 is SNHLY, CDR2 FYNNEI, per germline. V was cut by 1 base and J by 0 bases, with 10 bases left in between.

In this sample, this clone turned up a few times. The chain is built from TRBV11-2 and TRBJ1-6; D not certain. V dropped 0 bases and J dropped 14 bases, with 14 bases sitting between them. The CDR3 consists of 14 residues. The germline CDR1 and CDR2 sequences are SGHAT and FQNNGV. DNA for the CDR3: TGTGCCAGCAGCTTAGATTTAGCAGGACTATCCCTCCACTTT. Residues: CASSLDLAGLSLHF.

The CDR3 here is CASTGDRGIGEQYF. In DNA, the CDR3 is TGCGCCAGCACCGGGGACAGGGGGATAGGGGAGCAGTACTTC. This sequence joins TRBV5-1 and TRBJ2-7; TRBD1 matches at 11 bases. Germline loops: CDR1 SGHRS, CDR2 YFSETQ. The CDR3 sequence is 14 residues long. Trimming cost V 6 bases and J 7 bases; bases outside gene matches: 9.

The V call is TRBV7-3, the J call TRBJ1-5; no reliable D call. Germline V CDR1 and CDR2: SGHTA, FQGTGA. This CDR3 contains 14 residues. The V gene lost 3 bases and the J gene lost 2 bases, with 8 bases spanning the gap. CDR3 sequence reads: CASSLDGRNQPQHF. In DNA, the CDR3 is TGTGCCAGCAGCTTGGACGGACGCAATCAGCCCCAGCATTTT.

The V call is TRBV7-9, the J call TRBJ1-1; TRBD1 matches 7 bases. Germline trimming cut 1 base from V and 3 bases from J; bases unmatched to any gene: 2. The CDR3 contains 14 residues. Per the germline V gene, CDR1 is SEHNR and CDR2 is FQNEAQ (reference sequence). CDR3 residues: CASSLGDRDTEAFF. CDR3 coding DNA: TGTGCCAGCAGCTTAGGCGACAGGGACACTGAAGCTTTCTTT.

The rearrangement uses TRBV27 and TRBJ2-3; D gene ambiguous. Germline values: CDR1 MNHEY, CDR2 SMNVEV (reference sequence). Trimming removed 5 bases at V and 1 base at J, with 10 bases between. The CDR3 has 14 amino acids. CDR3 coding DNA: TGTGCCAGCAGTCTCCTTTGGGGCACAGATACGCAGTATTTT. This gives the protein CASSLLWGTDTQYF.

This chain links TRBV7-2 with TRBJ1-2; 7 bases are shared with TRBD1. The germline V gene encodes CDR1 SGHTA and CDR2 FQGNSA. This CDR3 has 16 residues. The trim removed 5 bases at V and 2 bases at J, leaving 11 bases unmatched. The CDR3 sequence is CASSRSRAQGNYGYTF. The CDR3 nucleotides read TGTGCCAGCAGCAGATCCAGGGCACAGGGGAACTATGGCTACACCTTC.

The chain carries TRBV30 and TRBJ1-2; D ambiguous. V gave up 0 bases and J gave up 4 bases, with 6 bases separating them. This CDR3 is built from 12 residues. Germline CDR1 reads GTSNPN; CDR2 reads SVGIG (reference sequence). The CDR3 is CAWSVPGYGYTF. The DNA of the CDR3 is TGTGCCTGGAGTGTACCTGGCTATGGCTACACCTTC.

This clone turned up a few times. The chain links TRBV4-1 to TRBJ2-7; 10 bases line up with TRBD2. Germline loops: CDR1 MGHRA, CDR2 YSYEKL. V dropped 0 bases and J dropped 2; count of bases not matched to a gene: 4. The CDR3 is 16 amino acids. The CDR3 DNA is TGCGCCAGCAGCCAAGAGATAACTAGCGGGACCTACGAGCAGTACTTC. Its translation is CASSQEITSGTYEQYF.

V gene TRBV4-2 combines with J gene TRBJ2-3, with 11 bases lining up with TRBD2. Germline assignment: CDR1 LGHNA and CDR2 YNFKEQ. Trimming cost V 1 base and J 4 bases; bases outside gene matches: 7. This CDR3 contains 17 residues. In nucleotides, the CDR3 is TGTGCCAGCAGCCAAGCGACTAGCGGGGACCTTGCAGATACGCAGTATTTT. It specifies CASSQATSGDLADTQYF.

This sequence joins TRBV18 and TRBJ2-7; D assignment may be TRBD1 or TRBD2 (6 bases each). Trimming removed 1 base from V and 3 bases from J, with 13 bases in between. The CDR3 runs to 15 residues. Germline V gene lookup returns CDR1 KGHSH and CDR2 LQKENI. The CDR3 region has the DNA TGTGCCAGCTCACCACAAAGCGGAGGGGGCTACGAGCAGTACTTC. Translation gives CASSPQSGGGYEQYF.

Only a few counts were recorded for this clone. V usage is TRBV19 and J usage is TRBJ1-1; 8 bases are a match to TRBD1. CDR1 is LNHDA and CDR2 is SQIVND in the germline V gene (reference sequence). This CDR3 is 16 amino acids long. J was trimmed by 1 base and V by 6 bases; bases with no gene match: 10. CDR3 amino acids: CASRTDRALPNTEAFF. CDR3 bases: TGTGCCAGTAGAACGGACAGGGCGCTACCGAACACTGAAGCTTTCTTT.

Only a few counts were recorded for this clone. This chain connects TRBV7-9 to TRBJ2-5, with D perhaps TRBD2 (6 bases). CDR3 length: 16 amino acids. Germline CDR1 and CDR2: SEHNR and FQNEAQ (reference sequence). Trimming pared 3 bases from V and 5 bases from J, leaving 19 bases between. The CDR3 DNA follows: TGTGCCAGCAGCTTGACTAGTAGGGAGCCCAGCGAGACCCAGTACTTC. Its protein is CASSLTSREPSETQYF.

In its sample, this clone was seen a few times. V usage is TRBV4-1 and J usage is TRBJ1-2; D gene uncertain. The CDR3 runs to 15 residues. The germline V gene encodes CDR1 MGHRA and CDR2 YSYEKL. V was cut by 1 base and J by 4 bases, with 13 bases left in between. Here the CDR3 reads CASSQGFGRIYGYTF. The CDR3 DNA is TGCGCCAGCAGCCAAGGGTTTGGCAGAATCTATGGCTACACCTTC.

V usage is TRBV29-1 and J usage is TRBJ2-3; 9 positions match TRBD2. Germline CDR1 SQVTM, CDR2 ANQGSEA. The CDR3 covers 13 residues. The V segment lost 5 bases and the J segment 3 bases; nucleotides outside the gene matches: 3. The CDR3 DNA follows: TGCAGCGTTTTAGCGGGAGTAACAGATACGCAGTATTTT. Translating gives CSVLAGVTDTQYF.

The chain combines TRBV2 with TRBJ2-7, with 10 bases fitting TRBD2. CDR1 is SNHLY, CDR2 FYNNEI, per germline. Unmatched junction bases numbered 7, after V lost 2 bases and J lost 6 bases. The CDR3 is 15 residues long. The CDR3 loop is CASSERASGGAEQYF. CDR3 coding DNA: TGTGCCAGCAGTGAAAGGGCTAGCGGGGGAGCCGAGCAGTACTTC.